The present entry profiles one T cell receptor beta chain with its context. The target antigen is unknown. The source of the sample is a study of cytomegalovirus exposure and HLA in healthy donors. Looking at the study overall: According to later analysis, the same platform produced the 120 validation and several hundred first-cohort repertoires.

The donors belonged to the approximately 110-subject validation cohort, separate from the approximately 670-subject first cohort. General study results and limits: The authors enumerated 164 TCR beta chains as linked to cytomegalovirus. Using the classifier, cytomegalovirus status was reportedly diagnosed with high specificity and sensitivity.

Libraries were prepared by immunoSEQ multiplex PCR; TCRdb keeps only in-frame clonotypes and omits some of them. The sample lists about 160,000 clones, approximately 89% occurring once. The CDR3 consists of 19 residues. Germline V gene lookup returns CDR1 SGHNT and CDR2 YENEEA. Germline trimming cut 0 bases from V and 3 bases from J; bases unmatched to any gene: 15. The sequence derives from a man in his late teens or twenties in good health and CMV-seropositive. The sequenced material came from PBMCs. The V and J genes are TRBV11-3 and TRBJ1-2, with 8 nucleotides matching TRBD1. In DNA, the CDR3 is TGTGCCAGCAGCTTAGAAGGGGGTACTCAGGACAGGGAGGACTATGGCTACACCTTC. Residues: CASSLEGGTQDREDYGYTF.